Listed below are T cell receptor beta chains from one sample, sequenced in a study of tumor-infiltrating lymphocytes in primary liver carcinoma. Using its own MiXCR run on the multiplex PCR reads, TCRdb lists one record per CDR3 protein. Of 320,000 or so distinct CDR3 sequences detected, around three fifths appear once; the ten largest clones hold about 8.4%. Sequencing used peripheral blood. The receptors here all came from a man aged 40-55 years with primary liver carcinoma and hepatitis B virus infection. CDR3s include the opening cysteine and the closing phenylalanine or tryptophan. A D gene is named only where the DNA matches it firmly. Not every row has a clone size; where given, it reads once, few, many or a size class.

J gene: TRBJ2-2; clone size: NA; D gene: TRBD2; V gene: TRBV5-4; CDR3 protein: CAGSFGRNRASGAGELFF; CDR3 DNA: TGTGCCGGCAGCTTTGGGCGAAATAGGGCTAGCGGGGCCGGGGAGTTGTTTTTT
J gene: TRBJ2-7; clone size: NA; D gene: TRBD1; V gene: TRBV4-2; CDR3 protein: CASSLSGTGKGYEQYF; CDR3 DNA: TGTGCCAGCAGTTTATCAGGGACAGGGAAAGGGTACGAGCAGTACTTC
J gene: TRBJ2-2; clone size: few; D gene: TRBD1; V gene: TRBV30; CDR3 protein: CAWSPQGAGELFF; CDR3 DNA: TGTGCCTGGAGTCCCCAGGGGGCCGGGGAGCTGTTTTTT
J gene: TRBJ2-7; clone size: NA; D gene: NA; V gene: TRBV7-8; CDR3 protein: CASSLEGPRANYEQYF; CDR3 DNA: TGTGCCAGCAGCTTAGAAGGTCCCAGGGCAAACTACGAGCAGTACTTC
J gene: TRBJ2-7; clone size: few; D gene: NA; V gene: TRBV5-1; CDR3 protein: CASSLFQGEGSYEQYF; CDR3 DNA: TGCGCCAGCAGCTTGTTTCAGGGCGAAGGTTCCTACGAGCAGTACTTC
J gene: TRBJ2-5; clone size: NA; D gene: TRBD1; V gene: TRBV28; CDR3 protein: CASSEADRGETQYF; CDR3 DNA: TGTGCCAGCAGTGAAGCGGACAGGGGGGAGACCCAGTACTTC
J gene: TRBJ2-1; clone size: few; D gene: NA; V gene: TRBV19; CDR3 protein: CASSGVRGEQFF; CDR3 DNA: TGTGCCAGTAGCGGGGTCCGGGGTGAGCAGTTCTTC
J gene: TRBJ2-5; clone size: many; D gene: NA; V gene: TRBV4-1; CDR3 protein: CASSQGDGEETQYF; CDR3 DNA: TGCGCCAGCAGCCAAGGGGACGGGGAAGAGACCCAGTACTTC
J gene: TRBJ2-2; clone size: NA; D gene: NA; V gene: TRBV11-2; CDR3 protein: CASIPQGGSFGELFF; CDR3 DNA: TGTGCCAGTATCCCCCAAGGCGGCTCTTTCGGGGAGCTGTTTTTT
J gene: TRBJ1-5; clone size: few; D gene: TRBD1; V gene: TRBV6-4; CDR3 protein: CASKKTGGYSNQPQHF; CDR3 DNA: TGTGCCAGCAAAAAGACAGGGGGTTATAGCAATCAGCCCCAGCATTTT
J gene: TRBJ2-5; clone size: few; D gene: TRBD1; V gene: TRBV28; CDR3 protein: CASELQGPGETQYF; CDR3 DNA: TGTGCCAGCGAACTACAGGGGCCGGGGGAGACCCAGTACTTC
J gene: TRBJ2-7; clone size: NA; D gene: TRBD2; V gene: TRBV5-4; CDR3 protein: CASSLSDSGIGEQYF; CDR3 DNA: TGTGCCAGCAGCTTGAGTGATAGCGGGATCGGGGAGCAGTACTTC
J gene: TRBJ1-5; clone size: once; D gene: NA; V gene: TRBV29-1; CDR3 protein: CSTGGGANQAQHF; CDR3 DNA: TGCAGCACCGGAGGGGGAGCGAATCAGGCCCAGCATTTT
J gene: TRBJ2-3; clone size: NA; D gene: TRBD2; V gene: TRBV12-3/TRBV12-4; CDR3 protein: CASEKERELPDTQYF; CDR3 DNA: TGTGCCAGCGAGAAGGAGCGGGAGCTACCAGATACGCAGTATTTT
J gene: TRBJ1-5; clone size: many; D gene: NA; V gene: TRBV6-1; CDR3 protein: CASSEWGMGDQPQHF; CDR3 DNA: TGTGCCAGCAGTGAATGGGGAATGGGGGATCAGCCCCAGCATTTT
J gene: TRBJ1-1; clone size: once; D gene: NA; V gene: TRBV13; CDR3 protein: CGSSLNGVAFGAFF; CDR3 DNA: TGTGGCAGCAGCTTAAATGGGGTGGCCTTTGGAGCTTTCTTT
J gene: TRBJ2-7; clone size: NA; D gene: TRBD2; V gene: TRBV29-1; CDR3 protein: CRVKEREGLYEQYF; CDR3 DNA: TGCAGAGTCAAGGAGCGGGAGGGCCTCTACGAGCAGTACTTC
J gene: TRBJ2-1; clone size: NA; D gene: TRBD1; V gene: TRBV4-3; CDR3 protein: CASSQFQGASDEQFF; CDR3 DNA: TGCGCCAGCAGCCAATTTCAGGGGGCTAGCGATGAGCAGTTCTTC
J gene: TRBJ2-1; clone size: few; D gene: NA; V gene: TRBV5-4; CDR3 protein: CASSPFGRHEQFF; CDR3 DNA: TGTGCCAGCAGCCCCTTTGGGCGGCATGAGCAGTTCTTC
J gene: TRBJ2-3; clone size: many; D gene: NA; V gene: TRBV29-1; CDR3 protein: CSVHPDTQYF; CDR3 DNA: TGCAGCGTGCACCCAGATACGCAGTATTTT
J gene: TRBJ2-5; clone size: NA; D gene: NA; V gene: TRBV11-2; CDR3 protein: CASSLLGGERETHYF; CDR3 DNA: TGTGCCAGCAGCTTACTCGGGGGTGAGAGAGAGACCCATTACTTC
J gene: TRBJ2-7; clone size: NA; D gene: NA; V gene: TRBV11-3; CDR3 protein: CAGSLERRMTYEQYF; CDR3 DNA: TGTGCCGGCAGCTTAGAGAGGCGGATGACCTACGAGCAGTACTTC
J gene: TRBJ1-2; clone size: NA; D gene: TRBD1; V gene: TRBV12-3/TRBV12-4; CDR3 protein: CVNSLGTGANYGYTF; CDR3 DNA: TGTGTCAACAGTTTAGGGACAGGGGCTAACTATGGCTACACCTTC
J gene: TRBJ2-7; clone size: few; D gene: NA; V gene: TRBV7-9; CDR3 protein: CASSAGGYEQYF; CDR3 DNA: TGTGCCAGCAGTGCTGGGGGCTACGAGCAGTACTTC
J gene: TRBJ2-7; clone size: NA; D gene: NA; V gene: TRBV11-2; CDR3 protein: CASTLVGGRTSYEQYF; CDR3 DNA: TGTGCCAGCACCCTAGTTGGTGGTAGAACTTCCTACGAGCAGTACTTC
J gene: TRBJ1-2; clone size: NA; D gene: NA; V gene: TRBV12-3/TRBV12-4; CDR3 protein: CATSKTGLLYGYTF; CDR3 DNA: TGTGCCACCAGTAAAACAGGGTTGCTATATGGCTACACCTTC
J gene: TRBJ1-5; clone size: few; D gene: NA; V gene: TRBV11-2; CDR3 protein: CASSLRGGALINQPQHF; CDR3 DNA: TGTGCCAGCAGTTTACGCGGGGGGGCCTTGATAAATCAGCCCCAGCATTTT
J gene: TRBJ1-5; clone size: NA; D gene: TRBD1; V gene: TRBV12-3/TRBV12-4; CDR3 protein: CASSGQGVRQPQHF; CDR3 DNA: TGTGCCAGCAGTGGACAGGGGGTCCGTCAGCCCCAGCATTTT
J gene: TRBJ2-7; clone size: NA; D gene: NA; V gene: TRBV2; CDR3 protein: CASGYGSWYEQYF; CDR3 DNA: TGTGCCAGCGGCTACGGGAGCTGGTACGAGCAGTACTTC
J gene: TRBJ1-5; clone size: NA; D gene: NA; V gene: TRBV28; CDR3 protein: CASILGGQISNQPQHF; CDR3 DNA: TGTGCCAGCATCCTCGGGGGACAAATTAGCAATCAGCCCCAACATTTT
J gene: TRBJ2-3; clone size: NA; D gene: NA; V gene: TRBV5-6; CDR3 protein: CASSTTRDTQYF; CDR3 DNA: TGTGCCAGCAGCACAACACGAGATACGCAGTATTTT
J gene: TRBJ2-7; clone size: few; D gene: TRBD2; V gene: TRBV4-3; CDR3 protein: CANSQDGRAHYEQYF; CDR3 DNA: TGCGCCAACAGCCAAGACGGGAGGGCCCACTACGAGCAGTACTTC
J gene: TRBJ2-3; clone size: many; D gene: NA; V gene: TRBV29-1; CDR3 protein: CSTRGGGSSDTQYF; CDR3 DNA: TGCAGCACCAGGGGAGGCGGGTCTTCCGATACGCAGTATTTT
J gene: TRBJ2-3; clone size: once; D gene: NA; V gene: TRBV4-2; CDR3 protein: CASSPKAGPADTQYF; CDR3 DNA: TGTGCCAGCAGCCCTAAGGCGGGACCCGCGGATACGCAGTACTTT
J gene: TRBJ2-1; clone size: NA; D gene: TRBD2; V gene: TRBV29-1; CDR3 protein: CSVPSGGYNEQFF; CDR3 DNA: TGCAGCGTCCCTAGCGGGGGTTACAACGAGCAGTTCTTC
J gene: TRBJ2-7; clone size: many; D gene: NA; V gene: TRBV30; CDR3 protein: CAWSDGASYEQYF; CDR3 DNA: TGTGCCTGGAGTGACGGGGCCTCCTACGAGCAGTACTTC
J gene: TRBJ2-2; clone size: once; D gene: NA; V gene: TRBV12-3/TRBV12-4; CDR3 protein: CANSGQLTGELFF; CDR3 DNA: TGTGCCAACAGCGGACAGTTGACCGGGGAGCTGTTCTTT
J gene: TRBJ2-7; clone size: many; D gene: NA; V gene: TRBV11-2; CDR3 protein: CASSRPGQNYEQYF; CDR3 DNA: TGTGCCAGCAGTCGCCCGGGACAAAACTACGAGCAGTACTTC
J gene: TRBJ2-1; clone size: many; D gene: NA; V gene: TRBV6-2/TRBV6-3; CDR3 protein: CASTNGGEQFF; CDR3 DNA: TGTGCCAGCACCAATGGAGGAGAGCAGTTCTTC
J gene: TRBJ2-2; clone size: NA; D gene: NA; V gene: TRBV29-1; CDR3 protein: CSAEDFSRGGGELFF; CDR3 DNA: TGCAGCGCAGAAGATTTTAGCAGGGGGGGCGGGGAGCTGTTTTTT
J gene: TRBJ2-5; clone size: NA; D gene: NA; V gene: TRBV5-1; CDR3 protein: CASSLGVGEVQETQYF; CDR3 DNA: TGCGCCAGCAGCTTGGGAGTGGGAGAGGTTCAAGAGACCCAGTACTTC
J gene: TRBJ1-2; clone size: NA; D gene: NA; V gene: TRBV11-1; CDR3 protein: CASSSEGPRMGYTF; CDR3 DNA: TGTGCCAGCAGCAGCGAAGGACCGCGTATGGGCTACACCTTC
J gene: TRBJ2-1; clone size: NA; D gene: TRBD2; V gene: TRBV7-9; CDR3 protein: CASELAGEDNEQFF; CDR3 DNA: TGTGCCAGCGAACTAGCGGGAGAGGACAATGAGCAGTTCTTC